The next 17 T cell receptor beta chains were all read from a single sample in a study of vaccination and CD4 T cells after COVID-19. No cognate antigen is known for these TCRs. Treatment of the sample: roughly nine-day PBMC culture with coronavirus spike peptide pools or control peptides (ViraFEST assay). Pre-COVID-19 pandemic sampling (2011-2018) yielded the unexposed donor's CD4+ T cells. The Oncomine TCR Beta short-read assay was applied to DNA of cultured CD4+ T cells. The authors extracted genomic DNA from cultured CD4+ T cells. TCRdb reanalysed the PCR reads using MiXCR and keeps one entry per CDR3 protein. The repertoire holds over 9,000 distinct CDR3 sequences, with 34% as singletons. The source material was CD4+ T cells from blood, cultured in vitro. The origin of the receptors is a human donor in good health.

J is TRBJ2-2 and V is TRBV24-1; D possibly corresponds to TRBD2 (5 bases). The CDR3 extends over 17 amino acids. Germline lookup yields CDR1 KGHDR and CDR2 SFDVKD. Deletions cut 4 bases from V and 7 bases from J, with 21 bases between. This CDR3 is CATSDRKGGSKVGELFF. CDR3 in DNA: TGTGCCACCAGTGACCGCAAGGGTGGGAGTAAGGTCGGGGAGCTGTTTTTT.

This chain connects TRBV21-1 to TRBJ1-2; TRBD1, the table's D call, was not compared with the DNA. TRBV21-1 is assigned pseudogene status. The CDR3 consists of 13 residues. CDR3 nucleotides: TGTGCCAGCCCGCGGGGGACAGGGAAGGGCTACACCTTC. Protein product: CASPRGTGKGYTF.

V is TRBV5-1 and J is TRBJ2-5; weak D call: TRBD1 (5 bases). Germline loops: CDR1 SGHRS, CDR2 YFSETQ. The germline V and J ends were trimmed by 2 bases and 1 base, with 15 bases remaining between them. The CDR3 sequence is 16 residues long. Written as DNA, the CDR3 is TGCGCCAGCAGCTTACAGAAACAGGAGCCCCAAGAGACCCAGTACTTC. Encoded protein: CASSLQKQEPQETQYF.

The chain carries TRBV4-2 and TRBJ2-5, with TRBD2 as a possible D gene (5 bases). The CDR3 is 15 amino acids. Deletions cut 0 bases from V and 5 bases from J, with 13 bases between. The germline V gene has CDR1 LGHNA and CDR2 YNFKEQ. The CDR3 sequence: CASSQEGTRDETQYF. CDR3 nucleotides: TGTGCCAGCAGCCAAGAAGGAACTAGGGATGAGACCCAGTACTTC.

The table lists this clonotype with a few counts. This CDR3 is CASRAGGGYTF. The CDR3 DNA is TGTGCCAGCAGAGCAGGGGGTGGCTACACCTTC. This chain joins TRBV6-4 and TRBJ1-2; 7 bases map to TRBD1. The trim removed 6 bases at V and 7 bases at J, leaving 2 bases unmatched. CDR1 is MRHNA and CDR2 is SNTAGT in the germline V gene. CDR3 size: 11 residues.

The rearrangement uses TRBV5-4 and TRBJ2-5, with D possibly being TRBD1 or TRBD2 (5 bases each). The germline V gene has CDR1 SGHNT and CDR2 YYREEE (reference sequence). V was pared by 4 bases and J by 0 bases, with 13 bases between. The CDR3 extends over 15 amino acids. This CDR3 reads CASSPAGTYQETQYF. The DNA of the CDR3 is TGTGCCAGCAGCCCGGCCGGGACCTACCAAGAGACCCAGTACTTC.

This chain joins TRBV27 and TRBJ2-7; 7 positions match TRBD1. Trimming took 5 bases from V and 3 from J; bases not matched to a gene: 4. Germline V lookup: CDR1 MNHEY, CDR2 SMNVEV (reference sequence). The length of the CDR3 is 13 residues. CDR3 DNA sequence: TGTGCCAGCAGTAGGGGGCGGTACTACGAGCAGTACTTC. This gives the protein CASSRGRYYEQYF.

The chain has TRBV29-1 and TRBJ2-7; 10 positions match TRBD2. CDR1 is SQVTM and CDR2 is ANQGSEA in the germline V gene. The CDR3 sequence is 16 residues long. V lost 6 bases to trimming and J lost 4 bases; unmatched junction nucleotides: 15. In DNA, the CDR3 is TGCAGCGTGGGTGGGGTAGCGGGAGGAAGGGGGTACGAGCAGTACTTC. It yields the protein CSVGGVAGGRGYEQYF.

The CDR3 reads CASSRGLAGGSEQFF. CDR3 DNA sequence: TGTGCCAGCAGCCGCGGACTAGCGGGAGGGTCTGAGCAGTTCTTC. The chain has TRBV12-3 or TRBV12-4 and TRBJ2-1; 15 bases match TRBD2. After removal of 6 bases from V and 9 bases from J, the junction contained 6 bases not matched to a gene. This CDR3 comprises 15 residues.

The rearrangement links TRBV20-1 to TRBJ2-3; D is ambiguous. With 0 bases removed from V and 2 bases from J, the gap between germline ends came to 15 bases. This CDR3 is built from 16 residues. Germline-derived CDR1 and CDR2 are DFQATT and SNEGSKA (reference sequence). Written as DNA, the CDR3 is TGCAGTGCTAGAGATGAAAATACGGGCTCCACAGATACGCAGTATTTT. Translated: CSARDENTGSTDTQYF.

In this sample, this clonotype turned up a few times. This chain links TRBV19 with TRBJ1-2; D not certain. Germline V gene sequence: CDR1 LNHDA, CDR2 SQIVND (reference sequence). Trimming took 0 bases from V and 4 from J, leaving 12 bases between them. The CDR3 has 15 residues. This CDR3 reads CASSIDPGLSYGYTF. The CDR3 coding sequence is TGTGCCAGTAGTATAGATCCTGGGCTCAGCTATGGCTACACCTTC.

The chain is built from TRBV10-3 and TRBJ2-1; no reliable D call. The CDR3 is made up of 14 amino acids. Germline loops: CDR1 ENHRY, CDR2 SYGVKD. The germline V and J ends were trimmed by 0 bases and 5 bases, with 8 bases remaining between them. CDR3 protein: CAISESNRNNEQFF. Written as DNA, the CDR3 is TGTGCCATCAGTGAGTCCAATCGGAACAATGAGCAGTTCTTC.

The V and J genes are TRBV5-4 and TRBJ2-7, with TRBD2 identical over 10 bases. CDR3 length: 17 amino acids. V was pared by 4 bases and J by 4 bases, with 14 bases of the junction left unmatched. Germline V gene lookup returns CDR1 SGHNT and CDR2 YYREEE (reference sequence). The CDR3 DNA sequence: TGTGCCAGCAGCAGCGGGAGGGCCCGGTCTTCATGGTACGAGCAGTACTTC. Translation: CASSSGRARSSWYEQYF.

In DNA, the CDR3 is TGCAGCGTTGACGACTCCTACAATGAGCAGTTCTTC. Translated, it gives CSVDDSYNEQFF. The chain carries TRBV29-1 and TRBJ2-1; D uncertain. This CDR3 is 12 amino acids long. The germline CDR1 and CDR2 sequences are SQVTM and ANQGSEA. The germline V and J ends were trimmed by 3 bases and 0 bases, with 3 bases remaining between them.

The rearrangement links TRBV18 to TRBJ1-1; 7 nucleotides line up with TRBD1. CDR1 is KGHSH, CDR2 LQKENI, per germline. The J segment lost 1 base and the V segment lost 3 bases, leaving 5 bases of the junction unmatched. The CDR3 runs to 15 residues. CDR3 protein: CASSPTGATNTEAFF. CDR3 bases: TGTGCCAGCTCACCCACAGGGGCTACGAACACTGAAGCTTTCTTT.

This clonotype was detected only a few times. This rearrangement joins TRBV27 to TRBJ2-1; D gene uncertain. Trimming took off 4 bases at V and 6 bases at J, with 19 bases between the two ends. In germline, CDR1 is MNHEY, CDR2 SMNVEV (reference sequence). This CDR3 spans 16 amino acids. CDR3 sequence (DNA): TGTGCCAGCAGTTCCCCCGTGAGATCGAGTCTCAATGAGCAGTTCTTC. Its protein is CASSSPVRSSLNEQFF.

This clonotype was detected a few times. CDR3 nucleotide sequence: TGTGCCACCAGCAACTGGGGCCAGGTGGGGAATCAGCCCCAGCATTTT. This translates into CATSNWGQVGNQPQHF. This rearrangement joins TRBV15 to TRBJ1-5, with a weak D call TRBD1 (5 bases). V was shortened by 4 bases and J by 4 bases, with 17 bases between the two germline ends. CDR1 and CDR2 from the germline V gene are LNHNV and YYDKDF (reference sequence). The CDR3 has 16 amino acids.